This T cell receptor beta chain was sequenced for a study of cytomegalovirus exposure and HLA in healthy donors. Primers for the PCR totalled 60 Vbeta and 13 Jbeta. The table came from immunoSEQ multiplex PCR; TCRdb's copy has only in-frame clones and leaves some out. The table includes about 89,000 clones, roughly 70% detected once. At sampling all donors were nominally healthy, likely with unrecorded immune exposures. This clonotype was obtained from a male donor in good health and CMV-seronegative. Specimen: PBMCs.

The CDR3 spells CASRKDRVSYEQYF. The CDR3 DNA is TGTGCCAGCAGGAAAGACAGGGTCTCGTACGAGCAGTACTTC. The chain joins TRBV27 to TRBJ2-7; TRBD1 aligns across 7 bases. Germline CDR1 MNHEY, CDR2 SMNVEV (reference sequence). The CDR3 totals 14 residues. V lost 6 bases to trimming and J lost 4 bases; unmatched junction nucleotides: 9.